These T cell receptor beta chains were read from a single sample in a study of control samples from healthy donors and cancer patients. TCRdb's copy holds only in-frame clones and misses some; the assay was immunoSEQ multiplex PCR. The top ten hold roughly 5% of the sample, which has about 150,000 clones, 89% seen once. The material sequenced was blood. Every receptor here comes from a man under 40 in good health. The CDR3 runs from the conserved cysteine through the conserved F or W. The order of the fields is clone size, J gene, D gene, V gene, CDR3 protein, CDR3 DNA. D genes are given only for firm matches. Rows give clone size only sometimes, using once, few, many, or a class for an expanded clone.

abundance: .
j_gene: TRBJ2-1
d_gene: TRBD2
v_gene: TRBV7-9
CDR3aa: CASSLTSDEQFF
CDR3nt: TGTGCCAGCAGCTTAACTAGCGATGAGCAGTTCTTC

abundance: .
j_gene: TRBJ2-3
d_gene: .
v_gene: TRBV27
CDR3aa: CASSLLGAPIDTQYF
CDR3nt: TGTGCCAGCAGTTTACTCGGGGCTCCGATAGATACGCAGTATTTT

abundance: .
j_gene: TRBJ1-2
d_gene: .
v_gene: TRBV5-8
CDR3aa: CASSLAGGTYYGYTF
CDR3nt: TGTGCCAGCAGCTTGGCCGGAGGTACTTATTATGGCTACACCTTC

abundance: .
j_gene: TRBJ2-2
d_gene: .
v_gene: TRBV4-3
CDR3aa: CASSQDRGTGELFF
CDR3nt: TGCGCCAGCAGCCAAGACAGGGGTACCGGGGAGCTGTTTTTT

abundance: .
j_gene: TRBJ1-6
d_gene: .
v_gene: TRBV27
CDR3aa: CASTNRGGSSYNSPLHF
CDR3nt: TGTGCCAGCACCAATAGGGGCGGAAGCTCCTATAATTCACCCCTCCACTTT

abundance: .
j_gene: TRBJ1-5
d_gene: TRBD1
v_gene: TRBV5-8
CDR3aa: CASSSGQGGNQPQHF
CDR3nt: TGTGCCAGCAGCTCTGGACAGGGGGGGAATCAGCCCCAGCATTTT

abundance: .
j_gene: TRBJ1-6
d_gene: .
v_gene: TRBV6-2/TRBV6-3
CDR3aa: CASSYGRADNSPLHF
CDR3nt: TGTGCCAGCAGTTATGGCAGGGCCGATAATTCACCCCTCCACTTT

abundance: few
j_gene: TRBJ2-5
d_gene: .
v_gene: TRBV11-3
CDR3aa: CASSLWSSTLQETQYF
CDR3nt: TGTGCCAGCAGCTTATGGAGTTCAACACTCCAAGAGACCCAGTACTTC

abundance: .
j_gene: TRBJ2-7
d_gene: TRBD1
v_gene: TRBV7-6
CDR3aa: CASSQRTGGASEQYF
CDR3nt: TGTGCCAGCAGCCAAAGGACAGGGGGCGCTTCCGAGCAGTACTTC

abundance: .
j_gene: TRBJ2-1
d_gene: .
v_gene: TRBV7-3
CDR3aa: CASSLSSGPPHNEQFF
CDR3nt: TGTGCCAGCAGCTTATCGTCCGGTCCCCCCCACAATGAGCAGTTCTTC

abundance: .
j_gene: TRBJ2-1
d_gene: .
v_gene: TRBV2
CDR3aa: CASSERRSRAHEQFF
CDR3nt: TGTGCCAGCAGTGAAAGGAGGAGCAGGGCCCATGAGCAGTTCTTC

abundance: .
j_gene: TRBJ2-7
d_gene: .
v_gene: TRBV5-4
CDR3aa: CASRLTGSPSGEQYF
CDR3nt: TGTGCCAGCAGATTGACCGGGTCTCCCTCGGGCGAGCAGTACTTC

abundance: .
j_gene: TRBJ2-5
d_gene: .
v_gene: TRBV21-1
CDR3aa: CASSTATGGQYQETQYF
CDR3nt: TGTGCCAGCAGCACCGCGACAGGGGGTCAGTACCAAGAGACCCAGTACTTC

abundance: few
j_gene: TRBJ1-2
d_gene: .
v_gene: TRBV3-1/TRBV3-2
CDR3aa: CASSQARANYGYTF
CDR3nt: TGTGCCAGCAGCCAAGCTCGAGCTAACTATGGCTACACCTTC

abundance: once
j_gene: TRBJ2-2
d_gene: .
v_gene: TRBV25-1
CDR3aa: CASSPPRGNNTGELFF
CDR3nt: TGTGCCAGCAGTCCTCCCAGAGGGAACAACACCGGGGAGCTGTTTTTT

abundance: few
j_gene: TRBJ1-2
d_gene: .
v_gene: TRBV9
CDR3aa: CASSVEVQGNGYTF
CDR3nt: TGTGCCAGCAGCGTAGAGGTCCAGGGGAATGGCTACACCTTC

abundance: once
j_gene: TRBJ2-5
d_gene: .
v_gene: TRBV14
CDR3aa: CASSPGAGRAQYF
CDR3nt: TGTGCCAGCAGCCCAGGGGCGGGACGCGCCCAGTACTTC

abundance: few
j_gene: TRBJ2-7
d_gene: TRBD1
v_gene: TRBV6-6
CDR3aa: CASSSDRVYEQYF
CDR3nt: TGTGCCAGCAGTTCCGACAGGGTCTACGAGCAGTACTTC

abundance: .
j_gene: TRBJ2-7
d_gene: .
v_gene: TRBV6-5
CDR3aa: CASGPVHTAEQYF
CDR3nt: TGTGCCAGCGGTCCGGTTCATACCGCCGAGCAGTACTTC

abundance: .
j_gene: TRBJ1-2
d_gene: .
v_gene: TRBV7-2
CDR3aa: CASSPGDTAGNGYTF
CDR3nt: TGTGCCAGCAGCCCAGGGGATACTGCAGGGAATGGCTACACCTTC

abundance: .
j_gene: TRBJ1-1
d_gene: .
v_gene: TRBV12-3/TRBV12-4
CDR3aa: CASSRGPEAFF
CDR3nt: TGTGCCAGCAGCCGGGGTCCTGAAGCTTTCTTT

abundance: .
j_gene: TRBJ2-2
d_gene: .
v_gene: TRBV24-1
CDR3aa: CATSGGQGANTGELFF
CDR3nt: TGTGCCACCAGTGGTGGGCAGGGCGCGAACACCGGGGAGCTGTTTTTT

abundance: .
j_gene: TRBJ2-7
d_gene: TRBD1
v_gene: TRBV6-5
CDR3aa: CASSYLGQGSYEQYF
CDR3nt: TGTGCCAGCAGTTACCTCGGACAGGGGAGTTACGAGCAGTACTTC

abundance: once
j_gene: TRBJ2-3
d_gene: .
v_gene: TRBV7-3
CDR3aa: CASSLNSATADTQYF
CDR3nt: TGTGCCAGCAGCTTAAACTCCGCGACAGCAGATACGCAGTATTTT

abundance: .
j_gene: TRBJ1-1
d_gene: TRBD1
v_gene: TRBV6-5
CDR3aa: CAVSGQANTEAFF
CDR3nt: TGTGCCGTTTCGGGACAGGCGAACACTGAAGCTTTCTTT

abundance: .
j_gene: TRBJ2-1
d_gene: TRBD2
v_gene: TRBV7-9
CDR3aa: CASSVSGGVNEQFF
CDR3nt: TGTGCCAGCAGCGTTAGCGGGGGGGTGAATGAGCAGTTCTTC

abundance: few
j_gene: TRBJ2-7
d_gene: TRBD1
v_gene: TRBV11-3
CDR3aa: CASSSRQDRISYEQYF
CDR3nt: TGTGCCAGCAGCTCACGACAGGACAGGATTTCCTACGAGCAGTACTTC

abundance: .
j_gene: TRBJ2-4
d_gene: TRBD2
v_gene: TRBV7-2
CDR3aa: CASSLGGSLAKNIQYF
CDR3nt: TGTGCCAGCAGCTTAGGCGGGAGCCTAGCCAAAAACATTCAGTACTTC

abundance: .
j_gene: TRBJ1-4
d_gene: .
v_gene: TRBV6-6
CDR3aa: CASSYIVEGNEKLFF
CDR3nt: TGTGCCAGCAGTTACATCGTGGAGGGGAATGAAAAACTGTTTTTT

abundance: .
j_gene: TRBJ1-1
d_gene: .
v_gene: TRBV29-1
CDR3aa: CSVGTSGTSPTEAFF
CDR3nt: TGCAGCGTTGGGACCTCCGGGACTTCTCCCACTGAAGCTTTCTTT

abundance: .
j_gene: TRBJ1-2
d_gene: .
v_gene: TRBV4-1
CDR3aa: CASSQDVKAGYTF
CDR3nt: TGCGCCAGCAGCCAAGATGTTAAGGCCGGCTACACCTTC

abundance: .
j_gene: TRBJ2-5
d_gene: .
v_gene: TRBV7-3
CDR3aa: CASSLTGDLETQYF
CDR3nt: TGTGCCAGCAGCTTGACAGGCGATCTAGAGACCCAGTACTTC

abundance: .
j_gene: TRBJ1-1
d_gene: .
v_gene: TRBV18
CDR3aa: CASSPGGRFMNTEAFF
CDR3nt: TGTGCCAGCTCACCAGGGGGCCGATTTATGAACACTGAAGCTTTCTTT

abundance: .
j_gene: TRBJ2-1
d_gene: .
v_gene: TRBV27
CDR3aa: CASSPAGYNEQFF
CDR3nt: TGTGCCAGCAGCCCCGCCGGCTACAATGAGCAGTTCTTC

abundance: .
j_gene: TRBJ1-1
d_gene: .
v_gene: TRBV2
CDR3aa: CASSPAGTEAFF
CDR3nt: TGTGCCAGCAGTCCCGCGGGCACTGAAGCTTTCTTT

abundance: .
j_gene: TRBJ2-5
d_gene: TRBD2
v_gene: TRBV7-9
CDR3aa: CASSQGLAGGFMETQYF
CDR3nt: TGTGCCAGCAGCCAAGGACTAGCGGGGGGGTTCATGGAGACCCAGTACTTC

abundance: .
j_gene: TRBJ2-7
d_gene: .
v_gene: TRBV5-4
CDR3aa: CASSLVGSYEQYF
CDR3nt: TGTGCCAGCAGCTTGGTTGGCTCCTACGAGCAGTACTTC

abundance: .
j_gene: TRBJ2-5
d_gene: TRBD2
v_gene: TRBV11-3
CDR3aa: CASSLVAGEETQYF
CDR3nt: TGTGCCAGCAGCTTAGTAGCGGGGGAAGAGACCCAGTACTTC

abundance: .
j_gene: TRBJ2-7
d_gene: TRBD2
v_gene: TRBV7-2
CDR3aa: CASSSGTSGMEQYF
CDR3nt: TGTGCCAGCAGCTCCGGGACTAGCGGGATGGAGCAGTACTTC

abundance: once
j_gene: TRBJ1-2
d_gene: .
v_gene: TRBV4-3
CDR3aa: CASSQERIATYGYTF
CDR3nt: TGCGCCAGCAGCCAAGAGAGAATAGCGACCTATGGCTACACCTTC

abundance: once
j_gene: TRBJ2-7
d_gene: .
v_gene: TRBV15
CDR3aa: CATSRDNLGGLPYEQYF
CDR3nt: TGTGCCACCAGCAGAGACAACCTAGGGGGACTCCCCTACGAGCAGTACTTC

abundance: .
j_gene: TRBJ2-7
d_gene: .
v_gene: TRBV6-5
CDR3aa: CASSPGPIEQYF
CDR3nt: TGTGCCTCATCCCCAGGGCCTATCGAGCAGTACTTC

abundance: .
j_gene: TRBJ2-5
d_gene: TRBD2
v_gene: TRBV5-1
CDR3aa: CASSAFTQTSGETQYF
CDR3nt: TGCGCCAGCAGCGCTTTCACCCAGACTAGCGGGGAGACCCAGTACTTC

abundance: .
j_gene: TRBJ1-1
d_gene: .
v_gene: TRBV7-9
CDR3aa: CASSLVVSGTEAFF
CDR3nt: TGTGCCAGCAGCTTAGTGGTCAGTGGCACTGAAGCTTTCTTT